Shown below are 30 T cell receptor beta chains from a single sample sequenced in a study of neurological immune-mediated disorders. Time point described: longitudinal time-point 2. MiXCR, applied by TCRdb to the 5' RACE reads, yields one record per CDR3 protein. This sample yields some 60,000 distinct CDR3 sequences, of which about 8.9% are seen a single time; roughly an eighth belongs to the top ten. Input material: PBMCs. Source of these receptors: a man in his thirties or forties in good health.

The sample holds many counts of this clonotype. The CDR3 is CSASPGNTIYF. In DNA form, the CDR3 reads TGCAGTGCTAGCCCCGGAAACACCATATATTTT. This sequence joins TRBV20-1 and TRBJ1-3; D is undetermined. V was trimmed by 3 bases and J by 4 bases, leaving 4 bases between them. The CDR3 extends over 11 amino acids. Germline lookup yields CDR1 DFQATT and CDR2 SNEGSKA (reference sequence).

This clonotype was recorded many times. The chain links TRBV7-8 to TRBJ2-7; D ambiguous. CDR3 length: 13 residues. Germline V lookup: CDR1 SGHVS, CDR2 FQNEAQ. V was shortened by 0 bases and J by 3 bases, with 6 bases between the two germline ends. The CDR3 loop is CASSLAGDYEQYF. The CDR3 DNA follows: TGTGCCAGCAGCTTAGCTGGGGACTACGAGCAGTACTTC.

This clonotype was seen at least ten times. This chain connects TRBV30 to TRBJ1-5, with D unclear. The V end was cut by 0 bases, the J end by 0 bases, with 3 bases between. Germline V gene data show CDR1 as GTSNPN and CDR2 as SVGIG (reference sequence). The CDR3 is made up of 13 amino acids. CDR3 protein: CAWSVDSNQPQHF. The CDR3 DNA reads TGTGCCTGGAGTGTGGATAGCAATCAGCCCCAGCATTTT.

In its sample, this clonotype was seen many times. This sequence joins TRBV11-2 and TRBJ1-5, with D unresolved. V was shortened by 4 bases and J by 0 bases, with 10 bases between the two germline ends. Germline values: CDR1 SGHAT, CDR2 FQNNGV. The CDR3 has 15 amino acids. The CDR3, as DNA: TGTGCCAGCAGCTCGGACGATTATAGCAATCAGCCCCAGCATTTT. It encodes CASSSDDYSNQPQHF.

DNA for the CDR3: TGTGCCAGCTCACCACAACATGGCAACCGGCAAAACATAGATACGCAGTATTTT. As protein: CASSPQHGNRQNIDTQYF. The rearrangement uses TRBV18 and TRBJ2-3; D remains ambiguous. The germline gives CDR1 KGHSH, CDR2 LQKENI. The CDR3 extends over 18 amino acids. V lost 1 base, J lost 5 bases, and 22 bases lay in between.

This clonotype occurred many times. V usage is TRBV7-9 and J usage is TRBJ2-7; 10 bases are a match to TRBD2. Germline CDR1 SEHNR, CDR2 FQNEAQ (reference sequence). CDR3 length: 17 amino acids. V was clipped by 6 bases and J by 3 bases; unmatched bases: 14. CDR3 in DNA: TGTGCCAGCAGTCCCGGGGGTACTAGCGGGGACCGCTACGAGCAGTACTTC. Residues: CASSPGGTSGDRYEQYF.

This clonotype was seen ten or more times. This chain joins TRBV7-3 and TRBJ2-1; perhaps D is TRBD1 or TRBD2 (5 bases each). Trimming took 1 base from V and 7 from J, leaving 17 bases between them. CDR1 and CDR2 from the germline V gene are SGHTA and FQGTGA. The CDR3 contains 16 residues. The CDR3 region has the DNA TGTGCCAGCAGCTTAATCCCCCGGGACGGTGCTAATGAGCAGTTCTTC. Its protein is CASSLIPRDGANEQFF.

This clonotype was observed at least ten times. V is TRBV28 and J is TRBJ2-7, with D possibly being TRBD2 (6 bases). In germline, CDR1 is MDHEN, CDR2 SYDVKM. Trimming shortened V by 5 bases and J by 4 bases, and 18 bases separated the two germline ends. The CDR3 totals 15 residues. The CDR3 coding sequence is TGTGCCAGCAGTATCCGTTCGGGACTCCTTTACGAGCAGTACTTC. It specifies CASSIRSGLLYEQYF.

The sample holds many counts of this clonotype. For the CDR3, the DNA is TGCAGTGCTAGGCGGCAGGGGGTAAACACTGAAGCTTTCTTT. It yields the protein CSARRQGVNTEAFF. This chain links TRBV20-1 with TRBJ1-1; 7 nucleotides line up with TRBD1. J gave up 2 bases and V 3 bases, and 6 bases lay outside the gene matches. The germline V gene has CDR1 DFQATT and CDR2 SNEGSKA (reference sequence). The CDR3 has 14 residues.

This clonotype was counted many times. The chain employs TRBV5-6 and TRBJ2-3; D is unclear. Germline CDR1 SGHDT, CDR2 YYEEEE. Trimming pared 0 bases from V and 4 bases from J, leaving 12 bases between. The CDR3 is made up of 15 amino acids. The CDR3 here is CASSLVRQIPDTQYF. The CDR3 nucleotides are TGTGCCAGCAGCTTGGTTCGGCAGATTCCAGATACGCAGTATTTT.

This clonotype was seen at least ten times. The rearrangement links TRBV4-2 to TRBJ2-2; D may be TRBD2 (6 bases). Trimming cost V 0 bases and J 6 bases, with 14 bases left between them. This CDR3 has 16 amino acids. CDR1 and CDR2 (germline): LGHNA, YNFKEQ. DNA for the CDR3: TGTGCCAGCAGCCAAGAAGCCAGCAGGAGGGCCGGGGAGCTGTTTTTT. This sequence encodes CASSQEASRRAGELFF.

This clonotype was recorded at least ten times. The CDR3 region is CASSVVAVSYNEQFF. The DNA for the CDR3 is TGTGCCAGCAGCGTAGTAGCGGTGTCCTACAATGAGCAGTTCTTC. The chain employs TRBV9 and TRBJ2-1, with D possibly being TRBD2 (6 bases). Germline CDR1 and CDR2: SGDLS and YYNGEE. The CDR3 has 15 residues. Trimming removed 0 bases from V and 1 base from J, with 8 bases in between.

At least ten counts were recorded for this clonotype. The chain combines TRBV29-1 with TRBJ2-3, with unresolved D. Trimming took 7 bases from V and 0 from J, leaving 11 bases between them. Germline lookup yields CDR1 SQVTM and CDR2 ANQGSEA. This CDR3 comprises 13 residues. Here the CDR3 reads CSAPRSSTDTQYF. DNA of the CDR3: TGCAGCGCCCCCCGGTCGAGCACAGATACGCAGTATTTT.

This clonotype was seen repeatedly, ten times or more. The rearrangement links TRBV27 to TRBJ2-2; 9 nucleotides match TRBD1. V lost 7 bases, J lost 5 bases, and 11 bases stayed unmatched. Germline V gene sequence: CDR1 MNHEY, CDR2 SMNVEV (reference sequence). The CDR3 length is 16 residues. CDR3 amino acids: CASNTNRGHGTGELFF. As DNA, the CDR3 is TGTGCCAGCAACACAAACAGGGGGCATGGGACCGGGGAGCTGTTTTTT.

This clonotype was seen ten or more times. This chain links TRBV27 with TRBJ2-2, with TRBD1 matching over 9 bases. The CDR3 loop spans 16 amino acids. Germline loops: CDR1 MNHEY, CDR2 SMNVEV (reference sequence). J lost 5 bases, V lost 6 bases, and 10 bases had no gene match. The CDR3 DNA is TGTGCCAGCAGCATCTATCGCGGACAGGGGACCGGGGAGCTGTTTTTT. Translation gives CASSIYRGQGTGELFF.

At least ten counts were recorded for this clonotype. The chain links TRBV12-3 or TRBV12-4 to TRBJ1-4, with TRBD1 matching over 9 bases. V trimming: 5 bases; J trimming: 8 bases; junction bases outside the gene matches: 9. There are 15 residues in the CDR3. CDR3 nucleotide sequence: TGTGCCAGCAGTCCCTCCGGGACAGGGCGGGAAAAACTGTTTTTT. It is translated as CASSPSGTGREKLFF.

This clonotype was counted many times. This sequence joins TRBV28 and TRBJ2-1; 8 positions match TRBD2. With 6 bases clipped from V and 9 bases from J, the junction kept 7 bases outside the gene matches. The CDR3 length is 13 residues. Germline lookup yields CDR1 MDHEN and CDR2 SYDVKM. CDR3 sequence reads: CASSKSGRSEQFF. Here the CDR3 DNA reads TGTGCCAGCAGCAAAAGCGGGAGAAGTGAGCAGTTCTTC.

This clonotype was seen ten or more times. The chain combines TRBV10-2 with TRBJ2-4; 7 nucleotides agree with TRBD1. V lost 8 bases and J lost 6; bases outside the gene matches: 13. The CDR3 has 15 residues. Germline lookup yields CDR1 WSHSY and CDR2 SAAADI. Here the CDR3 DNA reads TGCGCCAGCGGGCAGGGGGAACCTCGGGTAAACATTCAGTACTTC. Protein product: CASGQGEPRVNIQYF.

The CDR3 loop reads CASSPRTGGYGYTF. DNA of the CDR3: TGTGCCAGCAGTCCCCGGACAGGGGGGTATGGCTACACCTTC. This chain links TRBV27 with TRBJ1-2; 10 bases align to TRBD1. V shed 5 bases, J shed 5 bases, and the junction held 5 bases outside the gene matches. CDR3 length: 14 residues. Germline CDR1 reads MNHEY; CDR2 reads SMNVEV (reference sequence).

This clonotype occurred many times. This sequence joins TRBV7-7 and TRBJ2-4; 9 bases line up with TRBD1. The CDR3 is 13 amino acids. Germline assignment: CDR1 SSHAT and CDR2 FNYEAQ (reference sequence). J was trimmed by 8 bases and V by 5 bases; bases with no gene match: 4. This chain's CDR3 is CASSLDRGDIQYF. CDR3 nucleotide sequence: TGTGCCAGCAGCCTCGACAGGGGGGACATTCAGTACTTC.

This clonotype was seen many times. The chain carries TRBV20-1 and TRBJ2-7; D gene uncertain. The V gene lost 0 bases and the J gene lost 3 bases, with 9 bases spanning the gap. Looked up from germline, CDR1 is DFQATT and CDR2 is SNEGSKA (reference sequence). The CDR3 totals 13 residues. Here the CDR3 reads CSARDTPGYEQYF. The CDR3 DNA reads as TGCAGTGCTAGAGATACTCCAGGCTACGAGCAGTACTTC.

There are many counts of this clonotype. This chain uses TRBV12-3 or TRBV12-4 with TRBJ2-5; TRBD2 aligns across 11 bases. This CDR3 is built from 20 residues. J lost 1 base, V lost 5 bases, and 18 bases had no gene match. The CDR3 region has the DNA TGTGCCAGCAGTCAAGCGGGGACGGGACTAGCGGTTACGTCCCAAGAGACCCAGTACTTC. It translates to CASSQAGTGLAVTSQETQYF.

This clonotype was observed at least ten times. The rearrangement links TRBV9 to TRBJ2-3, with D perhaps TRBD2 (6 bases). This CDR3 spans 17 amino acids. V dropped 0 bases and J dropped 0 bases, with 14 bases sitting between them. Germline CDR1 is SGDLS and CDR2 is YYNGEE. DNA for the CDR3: TGTGCCAGCAGCGTAGACGGGAGCCACCAGAGCACAGATACGCAGTATTTT. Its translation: CASSVDGSHQSTDTQYF.

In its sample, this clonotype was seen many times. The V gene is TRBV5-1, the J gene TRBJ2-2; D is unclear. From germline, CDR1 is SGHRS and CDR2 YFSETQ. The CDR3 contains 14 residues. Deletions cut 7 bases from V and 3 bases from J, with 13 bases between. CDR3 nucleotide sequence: TGCGCCAGCCGCCGGTTAGGAGACACCGGGGAGCTGTTTTTT. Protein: CASRRLGDTGELFF.

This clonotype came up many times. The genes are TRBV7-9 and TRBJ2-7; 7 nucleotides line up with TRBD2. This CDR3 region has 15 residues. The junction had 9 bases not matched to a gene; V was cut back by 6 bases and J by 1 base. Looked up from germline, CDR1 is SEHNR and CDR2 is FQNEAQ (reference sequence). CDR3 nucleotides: TGTGCCAGCAGTACCAGAGCGGGATTATCCTACGAGCAGTACTTC. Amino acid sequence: CASSTRAGLSYEQYF.

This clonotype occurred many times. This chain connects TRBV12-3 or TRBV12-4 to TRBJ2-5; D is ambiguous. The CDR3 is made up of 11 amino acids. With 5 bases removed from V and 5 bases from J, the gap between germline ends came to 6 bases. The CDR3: CASSDGETQYF. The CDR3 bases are TGTGCCAGCAGTGACGGGGAGACCCAGTACTTC.

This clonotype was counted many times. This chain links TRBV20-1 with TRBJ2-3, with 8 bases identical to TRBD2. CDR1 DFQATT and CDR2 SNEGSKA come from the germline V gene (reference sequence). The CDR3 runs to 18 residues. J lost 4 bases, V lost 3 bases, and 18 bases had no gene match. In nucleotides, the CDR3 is TGCAGTGCTAGGTCTAAGGGCTCCAGCGGGAGTAGGGCAGATACGCAGTATTTT. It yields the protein CSARSKGSSGSRADTQYF.

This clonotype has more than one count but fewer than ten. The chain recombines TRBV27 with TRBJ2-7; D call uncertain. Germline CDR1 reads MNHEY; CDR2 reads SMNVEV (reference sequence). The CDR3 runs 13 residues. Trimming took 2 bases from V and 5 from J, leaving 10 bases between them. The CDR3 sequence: CASSLTGFHEQYF. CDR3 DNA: TGTGCCAGCAGTTTAACCGGGTTCCACGAGCAGTACTTC.

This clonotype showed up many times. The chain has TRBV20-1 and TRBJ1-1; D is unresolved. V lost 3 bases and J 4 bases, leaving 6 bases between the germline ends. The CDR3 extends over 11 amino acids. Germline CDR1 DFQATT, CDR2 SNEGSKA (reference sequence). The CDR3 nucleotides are TGCAGTGCTAGGCTGCTCACTGAAGCTTTCTTT. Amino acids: CSARLLTEAFF.

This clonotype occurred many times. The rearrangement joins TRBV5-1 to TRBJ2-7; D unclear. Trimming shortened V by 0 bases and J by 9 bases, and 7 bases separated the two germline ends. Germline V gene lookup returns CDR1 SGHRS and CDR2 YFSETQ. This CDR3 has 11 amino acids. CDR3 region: CASSLAGLQYF. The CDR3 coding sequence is TGCGCCAGCAGCTTGGCCGGTTTGCAGTACTTC.